The count of the clone carrying this TCR beta chain is one. The junction departs from the called germline gene at one end, perhaps through a read error. Sample time point: longitudinal time-point 2. The unsorted libraries originated from 2 million PBMCs kept at -80 C. The data were taken from a study of neurological immune-mediated disorders. The authors produced cDNA by 5'RACE using 10-nucleotide random UMIs. A single record per CDR3 protein comes from TCRdb applying MiXCR to the 5' RACE reads. The top ten hold about 12% of the sample, which has some 60,000 distinct CDR3 sequences, about 8.9% seen once. The CDR3 extends over 15 amino acids. Germline lookup yields CDR1 MNHNS and CDR2 SASEGT.

The chain links TRBV6-1 to TRBJ2-2, with TRBD2 matching over 11 bases. The specimen sequenced was PBMCs. The sequence came from a man under 40 in good health. CDR3 DNA: TGTGCCAGCAGCGGGACTAGCGGAGATACCGGGGAGCTGCTTTTT. It translates to CASSGTSGDTGELLF.